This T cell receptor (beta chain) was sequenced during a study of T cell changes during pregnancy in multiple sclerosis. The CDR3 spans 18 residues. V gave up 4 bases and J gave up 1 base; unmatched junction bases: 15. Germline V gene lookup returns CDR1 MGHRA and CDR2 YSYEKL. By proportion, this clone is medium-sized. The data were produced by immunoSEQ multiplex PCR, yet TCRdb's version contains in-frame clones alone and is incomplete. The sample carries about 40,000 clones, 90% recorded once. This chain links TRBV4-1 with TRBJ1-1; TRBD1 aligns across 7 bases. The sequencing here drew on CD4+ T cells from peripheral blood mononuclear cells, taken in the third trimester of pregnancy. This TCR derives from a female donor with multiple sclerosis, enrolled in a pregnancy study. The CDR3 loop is CASSRNTGQTWKNTEAFF. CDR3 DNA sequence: TGCGCCAGCAGCCGGAATACGGGACAGACCTGGAAGAACACTGAAGCTTTCTTT.